Listed below are T cell receptor beta chains from one sample, sequenced in a study of OX40 agonist ivuxolimab in advanced cancers. Data came from immunoSEQ multiplex PCR; TCRdb stores just in-frame clones and leaves some out. The repertoire has around 93,000 clones, about 87% of them found once; the top ten carry around 1.5%. This specimen consisted of CD4+ or CD8+ T cells sorted from blood, obtained in a trial of the OX40 agonist ivuxolimab. These receptor sequences come from an adult with an advanced solid tumor such as melanoma, head and neck, liver or kidney cancer. The CDR3 runs from the conserved cysteine through the conserved F or W. D genes are given only for firm matches. Not every row has a clone size; where given, it reads once, few, many or a size class.

size,V,D,J,CDR3,DNA
NA,TRBV19,NA,TRBJ2-2,CANGHQNTGELFF,TGTGCCAACGGGCATCAGAACACCGGGGAGCTGTTTTTT
NA,TRBV11-2,NA,TRBJ2-1,CASTPLRGSYNEQFF,TGTGCCAGCACCCCATTAAGAGGGTCCTACAATGAGCAGTTCTTC
NA,TRBV7-3,TRBD2,TRBJ2-7,CASSASSGGAYEQYF,TGTGCCAGCAGCGCCTCTAGCGGGGGGGCCTACGAGCAGTACTTC
NA,TRBV7-2,NA,TRBJ1-2,CASSSARASGNTGYTF,TGTGCCAGCAGCTCCGCGAGAGCCTCAGGGAATACGGGCTACACCTTC
NA,TRBV5-4,TRBD2,TRBJ2-5,CASSLALAGYRETQYF,TGTGCCAGCAGCTTGGCGCTAGCGGGGTATAGGGAGACCCAGTACTTC
NA,TRBV7-2,NA,TRBJ2-3,CASSLVESTDTQYF,TGTGCCAGCAGCTTAGTTGAGAGCACAGATACGCAGTATTTT
NA,TRBV6-1,TRBD2,TRBJ2-1,CASSAGLAGGPNEQFF,TGTGCCAGCAGTGCCGGACTAGCGGGAGGGCCGAATGAGCAGTTCTTC
many,TRBV30,NA,TRBJ1-1,CAWSQGWTEAFF,TGTGCCTGGAGTCAAGGGTGGACTGAAGCTTTCTTT
few,TRBV18,NA,TRBJ1-1,CASSPYRVNAEAFF,TGTGCCAGCTCACCGTACAGGGTAAACGCTGAAGCTTTCTTT
NA,TRBV6-5,TRBD1,TRBJ1-2,CASSDRGRGYGYTF,TGTGCCAGCAGTGACAGGGGGCGCGGCTATGGCTACACCTTC
once,TRBV27,NA,TRBJ2-7,CASSPNRTPYEQYF,TGTGCCAGCAGTCCCAACCGGACACCCTACGAGCAGTACTTC
many,TRBV5-6,TRBD1,TRBJ1-3,CASSWTGPGNTIYF,TGTGCCAGCAGCTGGACAGGGCCTGGAAACACCATATATTTT
NA,TRBV5-4,NA,TRBJ1-5,CASSLSRDRNQPQHF,TGTGCCAGCAGCTTGTCTCGAGACAGGAATCAGCCCCAGCATTTT
NA,TRBV7-9,NA,TRBJ2-2,CASSFGGLSTGELFF,TGTGCCAGCAGCTTCGGGGGATTAAGCACCGGGGAGCTGTTTTTT
NA,TRBV7-3,TRBD1,TRBJ2-1,CASSLRPGQGSIHNEQFF,TGTGCCAGCAGCCTGAGGCCGGGACAGGGGTCAATCCACAATGAGCAGTTCTTC
NA,TRBV27,TRBD1,TRBJ1-1,CASSIRGREAEAFF,TGTGCCAGCAGTATCAGGGGGCGCGAGGCTGAAGCTTTCTTT
NA,TRBV21-1,NA,TRBJ2-7,CASLNRDTANHEQYF,TGTGCCAGCCTAAACAGGGACACAGCGAACCACGAGCAGTACTTC
NA,TRBV19,NA,TRBJ1-1,CASSRQTDTEAFF,TGTGCCAGTAGTAGGCAGACAGACACTGAAGCTTTCTTT
NA,TRBV7-2,NA,TRBJ1-6,CASSLGGRVQSPLHF,TGTGCCAGCAGCTTAGGTGGCAGGGTACAATCACCCCTCCACTTT
once,TRBV2,TRBD2,TRBJ2-3,CASKEGLAGNTQYF,TGTGCCAGCAAGGAAGGACTAGCGGGGAATACGCAGTATTTT
NA,TRBV5-4,TRBD1,TRBJ2-2,CASSYPRTGGELFF,TGTGCCAGCAGCTATCCACGGACAGGGGGGGAGCTGTTTTTT
NA,TRBV11-3,NA,TRBJ2-1,CASSEGGDRVTNEQFF,TGTGCCAGCAGCGAGGGGGGCGACAGGGTGACAAATGAGCAGTTCTTC
NA,TRBV5-1,NA,TRBJ2-7,CASSEGLLHAYEQYF,TGCGCCAGCAGCGAGGGACTCCTCCATGCCTACGAGCAGTACTTC
NA,TRBV18,NA,TRBJ2-3,CASSPFTDTQYF,TGTGCCAGCTCACCATTCACAGATACGCAGTATTTT
NA,TRBV11-3,TRBD1,TRBJ2-3,CASSLGTGGGTDTQYF,TGTGCCAGCAGCTTAGGAACAGGGGGAGGCACAGATACGCAGTATTTT
NA,TRBV6-5,TRBD1,TRBJ2-3,CASSSGQFTDTQYF,TGTGCCAGCAGTTCGGGACAGTTCACAGATACGCAGTATTTT
NA,TRBV15,NA,TRBJ1-2,CATSRDLLGGTGVYGYTF,TGTGCCACCAGCAGAGATCTTCTAGGGGGAACCGGGGTTTATGGCTACACCTTC
NA,TRBV7-2,TRBD2,TRBJ2-5,CASSSGLAGGGEETQYF,TGTGCCAGCAGCTCGGGACTAGCGGGGGGCGGAGAAGAGACCCAGTACTTC
NA,TRBV6-6,NA,TRBJ2-2,CASMRGGATGELFF,TGTGCCAGCATGCGAGGGGGGGCCACCGGGGAGCTGTTTTTT
NA,TRBV2,TRBD2,TRBJ2-2,CASRLAGTGELFF,TGTGCCAGCCGACTAGCGGGAACCGGGGAGCTGTTTTTT
NA,TRBV14,TRBD2,TRBJ2-1,CASSRTSVYNEQFF,TGTGCCAGCAGCCGGACTAGCGTCTACAATGAGCAGTTCTTC
NA,TRBV7-2,TRBD1,TRBJ2-7,CASSLDRGGQYF,TGTGCCAGCAGCTTAGACAGGGGTGGGCAGTACTTC
NA,TRBV7-6,NA,TRBJ1-3,CASSKRGVATSGNTIYF,TGTGCCAGCAGCAAACGGGGTGTGGCCACCTCTGGAAACACCATATATTTT
NA,TRBV2,NA,TRBJ1-6,CASSGGLSSYNSPLHF,TGTGCCAGCAGTGGAGGATTAAGCTCCTATAATTCACCCCTCCACTTT
once,TRBV5-1,TRBD1,TRBJ1-2,CASSQGQGNYGYTF,TGCGCCAGCAGCCAGGGACAGGGGAACTATGGCTACACCTTC
NA,TRBV7-2,TRBD1,TRBJ2-2,CASSLRDRGRGTGELFF,TGTGCCAGCAGCTTACGGGACAGGGGGCGCGGTACCGGGGAGCTGTTTTTT